This TCR beta chain is from a study of T-cell memory formation after mild COVID-19. Study information: TCR clustering was largely donor specific.

Study results and caveats: There was no confirmation that second-wave clones peaking on day 37 were SARS-CoV-2 specific. Balance between CD4 and CD8 was seen in clones contracting day 15 to 85, and a CD4+ lean was seen in later expanders.

Employing constant-segment primers, 5'RACE generated TCR alpha and TCR beta cDNA libraries bearing sample barcodes and UMIs. MiXCR was run by TCRdb on the 5' RACE reads, yielding one entry per CDR3 protein. The sample holds 350,000 or so distinct CDR3 sequences, roughly 21% seen once. Comment on this clonotype: What it binds is unknown.

The junction had 9 bases not matched to a gene; V was cut back by 4 bases and J by 8 bases. The CDR3 length is 14 residues. Per the germline V gene, CDR1 is SQVTM and CDR2 is ANQGSEA. This rearrangement joins TRBV29-1 to TRBJ1-5; 9 bases line up with TRBD1. Sequenced: PBMCs or a T cell subset sorted from them (not recorded which). The receptor was derived from an adult woman who had mild COVID-19 (a few samples of this study predate the infection). Cell type and time point are not known. The CDR3 DNA reads TGCAGCGTTGGAACGGGACAGGGATCTAAGCCCCAGCATTTT. It codes for CSVGTGQGSKPQHF. Using reference TRBV29-1 and TRBJ1-5 for the parts outside the CDR3, the full variable domain is SAVISQKPSRDICQRGTSLTIQCQVDSQVTMMFWYRQQPGQSLTLIATANQGSEATYESGFVIDKFPISRPNLTFSTLTVSNMSPEDSSIYLCSVGTGQGSKPQHFGDGTRLSIL.